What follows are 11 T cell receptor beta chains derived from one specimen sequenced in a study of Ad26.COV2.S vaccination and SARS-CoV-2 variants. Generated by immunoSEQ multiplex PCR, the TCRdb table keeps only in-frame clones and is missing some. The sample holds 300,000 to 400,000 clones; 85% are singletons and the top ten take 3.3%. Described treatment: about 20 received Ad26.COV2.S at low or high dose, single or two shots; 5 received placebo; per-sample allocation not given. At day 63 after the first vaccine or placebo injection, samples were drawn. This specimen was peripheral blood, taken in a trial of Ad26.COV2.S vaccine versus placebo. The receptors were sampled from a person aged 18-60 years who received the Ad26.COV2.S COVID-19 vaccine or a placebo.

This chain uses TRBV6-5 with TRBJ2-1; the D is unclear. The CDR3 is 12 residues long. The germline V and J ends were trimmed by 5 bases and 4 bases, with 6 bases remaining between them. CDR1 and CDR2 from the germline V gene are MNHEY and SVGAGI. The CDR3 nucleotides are TGTGCCAGCAGTACCCCTTACAATGAGCAGTTCTTC. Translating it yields CASSTPYNEQFF.

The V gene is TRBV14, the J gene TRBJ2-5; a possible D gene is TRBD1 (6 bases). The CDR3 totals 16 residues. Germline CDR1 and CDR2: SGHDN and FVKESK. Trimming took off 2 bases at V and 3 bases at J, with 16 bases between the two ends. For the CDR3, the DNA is TGTGCCAGCAGCCAACCTCTAAGGCCAGGGGAAGAGACCCAGTACTTC. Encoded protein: CASSQPLRPGEETQYF.

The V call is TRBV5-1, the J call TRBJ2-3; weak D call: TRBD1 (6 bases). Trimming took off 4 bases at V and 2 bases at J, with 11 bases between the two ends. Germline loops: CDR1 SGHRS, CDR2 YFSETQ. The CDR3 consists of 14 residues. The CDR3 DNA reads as TGCGCCAGCAGCCCGGTGGGGGCCACAGATACGCAGTATTTT. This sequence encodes CASSPVGATDTQYF.

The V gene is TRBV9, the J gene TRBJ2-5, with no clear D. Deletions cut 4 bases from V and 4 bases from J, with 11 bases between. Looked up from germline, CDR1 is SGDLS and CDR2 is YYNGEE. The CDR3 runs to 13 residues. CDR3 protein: CASSPASGETQYF. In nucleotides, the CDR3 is TGTGCCAGCAGCCCTGCATCCGGAGAGACCCAGTACTTC.

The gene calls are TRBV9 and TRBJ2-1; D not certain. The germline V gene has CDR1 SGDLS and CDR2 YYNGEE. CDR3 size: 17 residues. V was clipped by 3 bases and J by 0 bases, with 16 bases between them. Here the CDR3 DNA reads TGTGCCAGCAGCGACGCAGAATCGGCTCTCTCCTACAATGAGCAGTTCTTC. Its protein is CASSDAESALSYNEQFF. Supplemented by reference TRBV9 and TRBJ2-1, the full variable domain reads DSGVTQTPKHLITATGQRVTLRCSPRSGDLSVYWYQQSLDQGLQFLIQYYNGEERAKGNILERFSAQQFPDLHSELNLSSLELGDSALYFCASSDAESALSYNEQFFGPGTRLTVL.

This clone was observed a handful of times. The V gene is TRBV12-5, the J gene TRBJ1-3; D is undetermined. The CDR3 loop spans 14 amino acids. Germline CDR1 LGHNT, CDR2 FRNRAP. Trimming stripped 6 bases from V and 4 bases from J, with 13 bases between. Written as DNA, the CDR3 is TGTGCTAGTGGCTTTGGGGTGGGCGGAAACACCATATATTTT. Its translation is CASGFGVGGNTIYF.

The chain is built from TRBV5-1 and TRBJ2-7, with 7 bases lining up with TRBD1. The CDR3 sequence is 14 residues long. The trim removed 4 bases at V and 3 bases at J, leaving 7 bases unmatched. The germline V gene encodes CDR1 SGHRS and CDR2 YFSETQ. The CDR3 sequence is CASSLTGSGYEQYF. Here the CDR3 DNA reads TGCGCCAGCAGCCTGACAGGGAGCGGCTACGAGCAGTACTTC.

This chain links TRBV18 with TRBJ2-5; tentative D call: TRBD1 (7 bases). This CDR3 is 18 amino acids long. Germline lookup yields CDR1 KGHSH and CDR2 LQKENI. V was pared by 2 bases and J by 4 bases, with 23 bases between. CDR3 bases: TGTGCCAGCTCACCATTCAGTTGGAGGGCAGGGGGGTCAGAGACCCAGTACTTC. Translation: CASSPFSWRAGGSETQYF.

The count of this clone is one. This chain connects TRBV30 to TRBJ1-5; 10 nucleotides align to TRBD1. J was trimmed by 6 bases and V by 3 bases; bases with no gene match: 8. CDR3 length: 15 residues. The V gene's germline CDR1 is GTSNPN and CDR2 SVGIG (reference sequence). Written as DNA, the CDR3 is TGTGCCTGGAGGGTCCCGGGACAGGGGCCTCAGCCCCAGCATTTT. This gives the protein CAWRVPGQGPQPQHF.

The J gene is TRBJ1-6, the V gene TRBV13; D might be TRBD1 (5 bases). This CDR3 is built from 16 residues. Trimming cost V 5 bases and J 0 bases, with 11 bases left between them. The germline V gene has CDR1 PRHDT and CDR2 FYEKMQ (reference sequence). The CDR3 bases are TGTGCCAGCAGCCTGCGACAGAGCTCCTATAATTCACCCCTCCACTTT. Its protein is CASSLRQSSYNSPLHF.

DNA of the CDR3: TGTGCCAGCAGTGGGGGCAGGGGCTACGAGCAGTACTTC. This sequence encodes CASSGGRGYEQYF. The chain uses TRBV27 and TRBJ2-7, with a weak D call TRBD1 (6 bases). This CDR3 has 13 amino acids. The germline V gene has CDR1 MNHEY and CDR2 SMNVEV (reference sequence). Trimming stripped 5 bases from V and 3 bases from J, with 11 bases between.